This T cell receptor beta chain was sequenced in a study of chronic HIV infection and antiretroviral therapy. In its sample, this clonotype was seen a few times. CDR1 and CDR2 (germline): SQVTM, ANQGSEA. This CDR3 has 14 residues. V shed 7 bases, J shed 8 bases, and the junction held 15 bases outside the gene matches. TCRdb recomputed calls from the 5' RACE reads with MiXCR, one row per CDR3 protein. Found here are about 38,000 distinct CDR3 sequences, 7% to 10% of them singletons; the top ten hold around 3%. The receptor was isolated from an adult who had HIV and had not received antiretroviral therapy, or was an uninfected healthy control (not recorded which). This rearrangement joins TRBV29-1 to TRBJ1-2, with 8 bases aligning to TRBD1. The sequencing input was peripheral blood. In DNA form, the CDR3 reads TGCAGCGCGTTGGAGCAGGGGGCAGTGGAGGGCTACACCTTC. Protein: CSALEQGAVEGYTF.